Here is one TCR beta chain with its context. What this receptor recognizes is not known. The sample was run on a NextSeq 550. The Human TCR Profiling Kit (MiLaboratory) was used to prepare UMI-labeled 5' RACE TRB cDNA libraries. cDNA synthesis used the entire amount of extracted RNA, and PCR amplification then used the entire amount of cDNA produced. The libraries were made side by side, with each library going through the same number of PCR cycles. The source study handled its data this way. MIGEC and MiXCR extracted about 57,000 +/- 9,900 unique UMI-labeled TRB cDNA molecules per library, requiring at least two reads per UMI. Each library averaged 40,000 +/- 10,000 functional in-frame TRB CDR3 nucleotide clonotypes without stop codons. After downsampling to 5000 UMI-labeled TRB molecules per sample, diversity metrics such as normalized Shannon-Wiener and Chao1 were calculated in VDJtools. Clonotype-size-weighted physicochemical properties of the central five CDR3 residues (interaction energy, strength, volume and Kidera factor 4) were computed in VDJtools. Following reprocessing of the reads by TCRdb, the data hold one row per CDR3 protein sequence and no DNA is available. TCRdb's processing, not the authors', yielded these V and J calls. The record for this sample contains about 48,000 distinct CDR3 sequences. The ten most abundant clones make up 15% of the sample.

The record originates from a study of CXCR3-negative and CXCR3-positive naive CD8 T cells (dated 2019 in TCRdb). Context from the whole study: In total, roughly 140 million TRB reads were obtained, which works out to roughly 1.5 +/- 0.3 million reads per library. Diversity and physicochemical repertoire analyses covered 11 donors pooled from two independent experiments. The TRBV-TRBJ cluster analysis covered naive subsets from a handful of donors and memory cells from 3 donors. Paper-wide results and their limitations: Surface CD5, linked to self-reactivity in mice, was comparable between naive subsets; TCR interaction strength was therefore also inferred from TRB CDR3 physicochemical properties. Within the same donor, TRBV-TRBJ usage looked similar between naive CXCR3-negative and CXCR3-positive cells, but memory cells had distinct patterns. Freshly isolated PBMCs were used for most assays because CXCR3 expression went down partially after cryopreservation. Comparably high repertoire diversity was found in both naive subsets, whereas much lower repertoire diversity was found in memory CD8+ T cells.

For each CD8+ T cell subset, flow sorting was done in triplicate, and a few hundred thousand cells per subset went directly into RLT lysis buffer. Peripheral blood mononuclear cells were isolated from buffy coats using standard density gradient centrifugation. Total RNA was extracted from sorted cells using an RNeasy Mini Kit. The CDR3 starts with the cysteine, ends with the phenylalanine, and has 14 residues. This entry has no DNA. For CDR1 and CDR2, the germline V gene lists MDHEN and SYDVKM. The receptor was isolated from a human donor in good health. Some clones in this sample may be carry-over from other donors' samples. Sequenced input: memory CD8+ T cells from blood. The sample's cell subset or site, from its label and the paper: conventional CD8+ memory T cells (TMEM), sorted as controls. This receptor chain uses TRBV28 and TRBJ1-5. CDR3 sequence: CASSLRPGNQPQHF.